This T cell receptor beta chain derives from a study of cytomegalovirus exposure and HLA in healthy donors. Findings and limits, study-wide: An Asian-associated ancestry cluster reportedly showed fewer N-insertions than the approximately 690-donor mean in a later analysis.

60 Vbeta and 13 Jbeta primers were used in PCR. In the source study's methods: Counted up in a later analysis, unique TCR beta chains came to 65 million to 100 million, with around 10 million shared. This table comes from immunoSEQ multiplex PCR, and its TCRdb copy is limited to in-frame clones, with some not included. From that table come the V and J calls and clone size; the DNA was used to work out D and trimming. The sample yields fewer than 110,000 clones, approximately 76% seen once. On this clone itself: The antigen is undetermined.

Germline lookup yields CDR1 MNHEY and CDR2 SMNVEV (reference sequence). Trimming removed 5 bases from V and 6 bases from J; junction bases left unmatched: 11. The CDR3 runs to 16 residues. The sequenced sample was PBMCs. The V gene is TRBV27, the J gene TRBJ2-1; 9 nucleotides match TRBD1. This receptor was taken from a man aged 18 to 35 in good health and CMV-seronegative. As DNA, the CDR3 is TGTGCCAGCAGTATCGCCGTGGGACAGGGAGTCAATGAGCAGTTCTTC. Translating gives CASSIAVGQGVNEQFF.